The clone carrying this T cell receptor (beta chain) has a single count. Its antigen is still unknown. This sample was included in a study of shared clonotypes between healthy human individuals. Across the whole study: The plates for each donor numbered three CD4 naive, three CD4 memory, two CD8 naive and one CD8 memory.

Sorted-subset replicate PCR reactions were performed with approximately 180 ng DNA, corresponding to about 30,000 T cell genomes. TCRdb's copy holds only in-frame clones and misses some; the assay was immunoSEQ multiplex PCR. The sample consists of hundreds of thousands of clones, 85% to 95% of them appearing once. Positive CCR7 selection of CD45RO-negative cells yielded the naive CD8 cells, and terminally differentiated effector memory CD45RA+ cells were excluded. Whole-study findings and limits: Naive subsets typically showed greater estimated richness than memory subsets.

CDR3 size: 14 residues. Germline loops: CDR1 MNHEY, CDR2 SVGAGI. V shed 2 bases and J 4 bases; nucleotides not matched to a gene: 3. The material sequenced was naive CD8+ T cells sorted from blood. The TCR originated in a woman in her twenties or thirties in good health. V usage is TRBV6-5 and J usage is TRBJ2-3, with 7 nucleotides matching TRBD2. Here the CDR3 reads CASSYPRGADTQYF. The CDR3 bases are TGTGCCAGCAGTTACCCACGGGGGGCAGATACGCAGTATTTT.